This entry describes one T cell receptor (beta chain). Its antigen is currently unknown. Clones were read by immunoSEQ multiplex PCR, and TCRdb kept only the in-frame ones, dropping some. Seen here are 130,000 to 150,000 clones, about 87% observed once, and the top ten hold roughly 4%. This sample stems from a study of radiation and T cells in renal cell carcinoma. Study observations and caveats: In blood, top tumor clones expanded by 2 weeks, shrinking by 4. Pretreatment tumor biopsies were lacking, so baseline clonotypes are unknown.

Per the germline V gene, CDR1 is SGHDN and CDR2 is FVKESK. This CDR3 contains 16 residues. The ends were cut back, 4 bases at V and 0 bases at J, with 15 bases in the middle. Time point denoted: baseline pretreatment blood. Treatment in this sample: 15 Gy SBRT to primary tumor, nephrectomy 4 weeks later. Clear cell pathology was present in this patient's renal cell carcinoma. The TCR comes from a woman between 70 and 85 years old with renal cell carcinoma. The chain is built from TRBV14 and TRBJ1-1; a possible D gene is TRBD1 (6 bases). The sequencing used blood, collected from a patient whose treatment included radiotherapy and nephrectomy. The CDR3, as DNA: TGTGCCAGCAGCCGTCCCGGGACATTTATGAACACTGAAGCTTTCTTT. It specifies CASSRPGTFMNTEAFF.